Sequencing of this TCR beta chain was carried out in a study of T cell changes during pregnancy in multiple sclerosis. The protocol was immunoSEQ multiplex PCR, while the TCRdb copy is restricted to in-frame clones and leaves out a portion. Among approximately 100,000 clones listed, more than 80% were seen once. For this clone: An end of the junction does not agree with germline; a read error may underlie this.

CDR1 is SEHNR, CDR2 FQNEAQ, per germline (reference sequence). The CDR3 sequence is 12 residues long. The sample here was peripheral blood, taken in the second trimester of pregnancy. The source is a female donor with multiple sclerosis, enrolled in a pregnancy study. This sequence joins TRBV7-9 and TRBJ2-7, with TRBD2 as a possible D gene (6 bases). This CDR3 is CAGSPPGDEQYF. CDR3 DNA: TGTGCCGGCAGCCCTCCGGGGGACGAGCAGTACTTC.